In this sample, the clone carrying this TCR beta chain turned up many times. What it recognizes is unknown. This specimen belongs to a study of T cell repertoires in cytomegalovirus infection. The wider study: Public signatures in TCR beta pointed to CMV infection and matching HLA type.

One entry per CDR3 protein, called by TCRdb with MiXCR from the reads. The repertoire consists of fewer than 1,000,000 distinct CDR3 sequences, with approximately 31% occurring once and the leading ten covering around 15%. Study-wide findings and caveats: CMV-specific TCR beta clonotypes restricted by HLA-C were the ones dominating the ex vivo response.

The ends were cut back, 1 base at V and 0 bases at J, with 13 bases in the middle. Looked up from germline, CDR1 is SEHNR and CDR2 is FQNEAQ (reference sequence). CDR3 length: 16 amino acids. The TCR was taken from a human donor in good health (CMV status not recorded). Some clones in this sample may be carry-over from other donors' samples. This chain links TRBV7-9 with TRBJ2-7, with D possibly matching TRBD1 (6 bases). This material consisted of cultured CD8+ T cells from PBMCs, taken from culture after CMV antigen stimulation. CDR3 protein: CASSLVGNRDSYEQYF. CDR3 DNA: TGTGCCAGCAGCTTAGTAGGGAACAGGGACTCCTACGAGCAGTACTTC.